Following are 16 T cell receptor beta chains from one sample sequenced in a study of cytomegalovirus exposure and HLA in healthy donors (dated by TCRdb to the late 2010s). Library method: the immunoSEQ multiplex PCR assay. A mixture of 60 forward primers for TCR Vbeta segments and 13 reverse primers for TCR Jbeta segments was used in the multiplex PCR. TCRdb limited this immuneACCESS table to in-frame rearrangements with V and J called. A share of clones is missing; checked studies link under half to unresolved V genes, and the rest is unexplained. For this sample there are around 140,000 clones; about 9.2% appear just once. Of the sample, 5.5% to 8% falls within the top ten clones. Sequences were obtained from PBMCs. All receptors derive from a woman between 40 and 55 years old in good health and CMV-seropositive.

This clone appeared a few times. The CDR3 protein is CASRRTGVNEKLFF. The CDR3 nucleotides read TGTGCCAGCAGGCGGACAGGGGTTAATGAAAAACTGTTTTTT. The V call is TRBV6-5, the J call TRBJ1-4; 9 bases fit TRBD1. J lost 4 bases, V lost 6 bases, and 3 bases had no gene match. Germline values: CDR1 MNHEY, CDR2 SVGAGI. CDR3 length: 14 amino acids.

This clone was seen only a few times. The rearrangement links TRBV9 to TRBJ2-1; TRBD2 aligns across 12 bases. After removal of 3 bases from V and 8 bases from J, the junction contained 9 bases not matched to a gene. Germline loops: CDR1 SGDLS, CDR2 YYNGEE. The CDR3 loop spans 16 amino acids. The CDR3 reads CASSARLAGGHDEQFF. DNA for the CDR3: TGTGCCAGCAGCGCCCGTCTAGCGGGGGGGCACGATGAGCAGTTCTTC.

The chain uses TRBV6-1 and TRBJ2-3; D might be TRBD1 (5 bases). This CDR3 comprises 12 residues. Germline CDR1 is MNHNS and CDR2 is SASEGT. The V and J ends lost 6 bases and 9 bases respectively, with 13 bases between them. CDR3: CASRETEETQYF. Here the CDR3 DNA reads TGTGCCAGCAGAGAGACAGAGGAAACGCAGTATTTT.

The chain links TRBV7-2 to TRBJ2-7, with 7 nucleotides matching TRBD2. CDR3 length: 13 amino acids. Germline V CDR1 and CDR2: SGHTA, FQGNSA. V shed 4 bases, J shed 4 bases, and the junction held 4 bases outside the gene matches. As DNA, the CDR3 is TGTGCCAGCAGCTGGGGGGGTAGGTACGAGCAGTACTTC. It translates to CASSWGGRYEQYF.

V is TRBV10-2 and J is TRBJ2-7; perhaps TRBD2 as D (6 bases). V was clipped by 0 bases and J by 5 bases, with 8 bases between them. CDR1 is WSHSY and CDR2 is SAAADI in the germline V gene. The CDR3 is 13 residues long. CDR3 sequence (DNA): TGCGCCAGCAGTGAGTCGCGGGGAAACGAGCAGTACTTC. Translation: CASSESRGNEQYF.

V is TRBV2 and J is TRBJ2-7; 13 bases fit TRBD2. The CDR3 contains 14 residues. V was clipped by 6 bases and J by 4 bases; unmatched bases: 3. Germline-derived CDR1 and CDR2 are SNHLY and FYNNEI. This CDR3 reads CASRGLAGRYEQYF. As DNA, the CDR3 is TGTGCCAGCAGGGGACTAGCGGGGCGTTACGAGCAGTACTTC.

This chain joins TRBV5-4 and TRBJ1-2; 12 bases align to TRBD1. With V trimmed by 3 bases and J by 6 bases, 9 bases remained unmatched. The CDR3 runs to 16 residues. Germline V gene lookup returns CDR1 SGHNT and CDR2 YYREEE (reference sequence). The CDR3 sequence: CASSSIRDRGQNGYTF. The CDR3 bases are TGTGCCAGCAGCTCAATCCGGGACAGGGGGCAGAATGGCTACACCTTC.

The chain has TRBV9 and TRBJ1-2, with a tentative D call TRBD1 (6 bases). The CDR3 totals 15 residues. The V gene's germline CDR1 is SGDLS and CDR2 YYNGEE. The V gene lost 3 bases and the J gene lost 4 bases, with 16 bases spanning the gap. DNA of the CDR3: TGTGCCAGCAGCGGCTCTTGGGGCAGGGGCTATGGCTACACCTTC. Amino acid sequence: CASSGSWGRGYGYTF.

This clone was seen more than once but under ten times. J is TRBJ2-1 and V is TRBV7-3; D possibly corresponds to TRBD2 (7 bases). CDR3 size: 15 residues. Trimming took 1 base from V and 7 from J, leaving 14 bases between them. Germline V gene sequence: CDR1 SGHTA, CDR2 FQGTGA. CDR3 sequence (DNA): TGTGCCAGCAGCTTAAGTCGTGGGGGGGCAAATGAGCAGTTCTTC. It is translated as CASSLSRGGANEQFF.

The V and J genes are TRBV4-3 and TRBJ2-7; D perhaps matches TRBD2 (6 bases). Trimming took off 0 bases at V and 4 bases at J, with 19 bases between the two ends. The CDR3 runs to 17 residues. Germline V gene sequence: CDR1 LGHNA, CDR2 YSLEER. The CDR3 protein is CASSQDGAGWGVYEQYF. CDR3 coding DNA: TGCGCCAGCAGCCAAGATGGGGCAGGGTGGGGGGTTTACGAGCAGTACTTC.

This clone was seen a handful of times. The V gene is TRBV7-9, the J gene TRBJ2-5; 7 bases are shared with TRBD2. V shed 5 bases and J 5 bases; nucleotides not matched to a gene: 11. The CDR3 consists of 15 residues. The germline V gene has CDR1 SEHNR and CDR2 FQNEAQ (reference sequence). The CDR3 sequence is CASSPPGTMRETQYF. The DNA of the CDR3 is TGTGCCAGCAGCCCCCCGGGGACTATGCGGGAGACCCAGTACTTC.

This clone was observed a few times. The chain recombines TRBV5-5 with TRBJ2-3, with 9 bases fitting TRBD1. This CDR3 has 16 amino acids. Per germline, CDR1 SGHKS and CDR2 YYEKEE (reference sequence). V lost 3 bases, J lost 5 bases, and 10 bases stayed unmatched. The CDR3 is CASSSGGTGMVDTQYF. CDR3 DNA: TGTGCCAGCAGCTCTGGGGGGACAGGGATGGTAGATACGCAGTATTTT. The full variable domain, with the rest looked up from reference TRBV5-5 and TRBJ2-3, is DAGVTQSPTHLIKTRGQQVTLRCSPISGHKSVSWYQQVLGQGPQFIFQYYEKEERGRGNFPDRFSARQFPNYSSELNVNALLLGDSALYLCASSSGGTGMVDTQYFGPGTRLTVL.

This clone was found a few times. Other DNA sequences from this sample encode an identical CDR3 as well. The rearrangement uses TRBV7-9 and TRBJ1-1; D not resolved. Trimming shortened V by 2 bases and J by 2 bases, and 9 bases separated the two germline ends. The CDR3 extends over 14 amino acids. Germline CDR1 and CDR2: SEHNR and FQNEAQ (reference sequence). CDR3 nucleotide sequence: TGTGCCAGCAGCTTAAGGCGGGAAAACACTGAAGCTTTCTTT. Translated, it gives CASSLRRENTEAFF.

The chain couples TRBV6-5 to TRBJ2-2; D uncertain. Germline assignment: CDR1 MNHEY and CDR2 SVGAGI. V gave up 3 bases and J gave up 1 base, with 6 bases separating them. This CDR3 is built from 14 residues. CDR3 residues: CASSYKKNTGELFF. CDR3 in DNA: TGTGCCAGCAGTTATAAAAAGAACACCGGGGAGCTGTTTTTT.

This clone was observed a few times. The chain uses TRBV7-8 and TRBJ2-7, with D maybe TRBD1 (6 bases). V dropped 5 bases and J dropped 5 bases, with 22 bases sitting between them. Germline-derived CDR1 and CDR2 are SGHVS and FQNEAQ. The CDR3 spans 16 residues. This CDR3 is CASSPRLGARIHEQYF. The CDR3 DNA sequence: TGTGCCAGCAGCCCCCGGTTGGGGGCGCGGATCCACGAGCAGTACTTC.

This clone has just a few counts. The V and J genes are TRBV5-1 and TRBJ2-6; 9 nucleotides agree with TRBD1. J was trimmed by 2 bases and V by 5 bases; bases with no gene match: 8. Germline V gene sequence: CDR1 SGHRS, CDR2 YFSETQ. This CDR3 region has 17 residues. CDR3 residues: CASREPGQGAGANVLTF. DNA of the CDR3: TGCGCCAGCAGGGAACCGGGACAGGGTGCTGGGGCCAACGTCCTGACTTTC. The whole variable domain, remainder taken from reference TRBV5-1 and TRBJ2-6, is KAGVTQTPRYLIKTRGQQVTLSCSPISGHRSVSWYQQTPGQGLQFLFEYFSETQRNKGNFPGRFSGRQFSNSRSEMNVSTLELGDSALYLCASREPGQGAGANVLTFGAGSRLTVL.